This T cell receptor (beta chain) comes out of a study of identical twins. The study, taken as a whole, reports: Out-of-frame alpha sequences common to twins were enriched for low generation probability. Cord blood beta clonotypes that were abundant carried fewer insertions, and memory repertoires showed no such trend.

Each donor was a healthy Caucasian. TCRdb called the 5' RACE reads again in MiXCR, with one record for every CDR3 protein. The sample has just over 500,000 distinct CDR3 sequences; approximately 22% are singletons. V was pared by 4 bases and J by 5 bases, with 9 bases between. The CDR3 is 13 residues long. Germline V gene data show CDR1 as SGHTA and CDR2 as FQGTGA. This clonotype was detected only a few times. Its antigen is not known. This sample also belongs to another study, concerning T cells expressing NK-cell markers. As that study records: Whether expanded NKG2C+ T cell clones were HCMV specific stayed uncertain.

The rearrangement uses TRBV7-3 and TRBJ2-1; D gene unclear. This receptor was taken from a woman aged 18-30 years in good health. Sequenced: CD4+ T cells sorted from blood. Here the CDR3 reads CASSSRAHNEQFF. CDR3 sequence (DNA): TGTGCCAGCAGCTCTAGGGCCCACAATGAGCAGTTCTTC.